This T cell receptor (beta chain) was profiled in a study of T cell repertoires in cytomegalovirus infection. Across the whole study: Alongside well-studied HLA-B-restricted CMV epitopes, recently identified HLA-C-restricted CMV epitopes were also used. General study points: The ex vivo response was dominated by HLA-C-restricted CMV-specific TCR beta clonotypes. Cumulative public TCR beta family frequency identified CMV carriers with the relevant HLA.

Each CDR3 protein is one row after TCRdb ran MiXCR on the reads. This sample has just under 500,000 distinct CDR3 sequences, with roughly 34% found just once. This clonotype came up a few times. Its specificity is not known. The CDR3 is made up of 13 amino acids. The V gene lost 4 bases and the J gene lost 0 bases, with 6 bases spanning the gap. Germline V CDR1 and CDR2: LGHDT, YNNKEL (reference sequence). This specimen consisted of cultured PBMCs, obtained from culture after CMV antigen stimulation. The source is a human donor in good health (CMV status not recorded). Some clones in this sample may be carry-over from other donors' samples. The chain employs TRBV3-1 and TRBJ1-2; weak D call: TRBD1 (5 bases). The CDR3 DNA reads as TGTGCCAGCAGCCCGGGGGCTAACTATGGCTACACCTTC. Its translation is CASSPGANYGYTF.